The rows below give T cell receptor beta chains drawn from one sample of a study of blood T cell repertoires in COVID-19. The method was immunoSEQ multiplex PCR; TCRdb's version includes in-frame clones alone and lacks a portion of them. The sample consists of fewer than 200,000 clones, approximately 80% of them appearing once. The sample taken for sequencing was PBMCs or T cells enriched from blood (not recorded which). Receptor source: a woman aged 55-70 years with acute COVID-19. The CDR3 runs from the conserved cysteine through the conserved F or W. D genes are given only for firm matches. Clone size is stated in some rows and not others, as once, few, many or a class when expanded.

d_call | clone_size | j_call | v_call | cdr3_aa | cdr3_nt
- | - | TRBJ1-1 | TRBV6-6 | CASSRYRVGLKDHTEAFF | TGTGCCAGCAGTAGATACAGGGTCGGGTTGAAAGATCACACTGAAGCTTTCTTT
- | once | TRBJ1-1 | TRBV5-1 | CASSTSGLYTEAFF | TGCGCCAGCAGCACTTCAGGGTTGTACACTGAAGCTTTCTTT
- | - | TRBJ2-5 | TRBV9 | CASSARDWWETQYF | TGTGCCAGCAGCGCTCGCGACTGGTGGGAGACCCAGTACTTC
- | - | TRBJ2-1 | TRBV29-1 | CSGELGDEQFF | TGCAGCGGTGAACTAGGGGATGAGCAGTTCTTC
TRBD1 | - | TRBJ1-3 | TRBV29-1 | CSAIKTGSGNTIYF | TGCAGCGCCATCAAGACAGGGAGTGGAAACACCATATATTTT
TRBD1 | - | TRBJ2-1 | TRBV2 | CASTTGQKEQFF | TGTGCCAGCACGACAGGGCAAAAGGAGCAGTTCTTC
- | - | TRBJ1-6 | TRBV12-3/TRBV12-4 | CASSPGGGALHF | TGTGCCAGCAGTCCCGGGGGGGGAGCCCTCCACTTT
- | - | TRBJ1-1 | TRBV7-2 | CASSPQGTEAFF | TGTGCCAGCAGCCCACAGGGAACCGAAGCTTTCTTT
TRBD1 | - | TRBJ2-2 | TRBV24-1 | CATSDPGQQTGELFF | TGTGCCACCAGTGATCCGGGACAGCAGACCGGGGAGCTGTTTTTT
TRBD1 | - | TRBJ2-7 | TRBV18 | CASSPKPTGGQLFEQYF | TGTGCCAGCTCCCCAAAACCGACAGGGGGCCAACTATTCGAGCAGTACTTC
TRBD1 | - | TRBJ2-2 | TRBV4-3 | CASSLRTGGNTGELFF | TGCGCCAGCAGCCTCCGGACAGGGGGGAACACCGGGGAGCTGTTTTTT
TRBD2 | few | TRBJ2-5 | TRBV4-3 | CASSQDAGGAETQYF | TGCGCCAGCAGCCAAGATGCGGGAGGGGCGGAGACCCAGTACTTC
- | once | TRBJ1-5 | TRBV5-1 | CASSSGEGGNQPQHF | TGCGCCAGCAGCTCCGGGGAAGGAGGCAATCAGCCCCAGCATTTT
TRBD1 | - | TRBJ1-2 | TRBV27 | CASSLLGQGALDRGYTF | TGTGCCAGCAGTTTATTGGGACAGGGGGCCTTAGATCGGGGCTACACCTTC
TRBD2 | - | TRBJ2-1 | TRBV4-3 | CASSQLTSGSYNEQFF | TGCGCCAGCAGCCAACTGACTAGCGGGAGTTACAATGAGCAGTTCTTC
- | - | TRBJ1-1 | TRBV2 | CASSAEEVNAFF | TGTGCCAGCAGTGCCGAGGAGGTGAACGCTTTCTTT
- | - | TRBJ1-5 | TRBV7-9 | CASSLGTPENQPQHF | TGTGCCAGCAGCTTAGGGACACCAGAAAATCAGCCCCAGCATTTT
- | - | TRBJ2-5 | TRBV18 | CASSPGESETQYF | TGTGCCAGCTCGCCAGGGGAGTCAGAGACCCAGTACTTC
TRBD2 | - | TRBJ2-1 | TRBV7-9 | CASSPTGTRYNEQFF | TGTGCCAGCAGCCCGACGGGGACTAGGTACAATGAGCAGTTCTTC
TRBD2 | many | TRBJ2-7 | TRBV7-9 | CASSLDVTGTTSYEQYF | TGTGCCAGCAGTCTCGACGTAACCGGGACTACCTCCTACGAGCAGTACTTC
- | - | TRBJ1-5 | TRBV27 | CASSSLRGQGLDQPQHF | TGTGCCAGCAGTTCCCTCCGGGGCCAGGGGCTCGACCAGCCCCAGCATTTT
- | - | TRBJ1-5 | TRBV6-2/TRBV6-3 | CASSSRGGYDGQPQHF | TGTGCCAGCAGTTCGCGAGGAGGGTACGATGGTCAGCCCCAGCATTTT
TRBD2 | - | TRBJ2-3 | TRBV3-1/TRBV3-2 | CASSQQGLAGERDTQYF | TGTGCCAGCAGCCAACAGGGACTAGCGGGAGAACGGGATACGCAGTATTTT
- | - | TRBJ1-2 | TRBV4-3 | CASSQDRNTPYGYTF | TGCGCCAGCAGCCAAGATCGTAACACCCCCTATGGCTACACCTTC
- | - | TRBJ2-7 | TRBV27 | CASSLKSTSYEQYF | TGTGCCAGCAGTTTAAAGTCAACTTCCTACGAGCAGTACTTC
- | few | TRBJ1-3 | TRBV30 | CAWRDRGRQNTIYF | TGTGCCTGGAGGGATCGGGGTCGGCAAAACACCATATATTTT
- | - | TRBJ1-5 | TRBV5-8 | CASSWGQVSNQPQHF | TGTGCCAGCAGCTGGGGACAAGTTAGCAATCAGCCCCAGCATTTT
- | - | TRBJ2-7 | TRBV6-6 | CASSLDRSYEQYF | TGTGCCAGCAGTTTAGATCGCTCCTACGAGCAGTACTTC